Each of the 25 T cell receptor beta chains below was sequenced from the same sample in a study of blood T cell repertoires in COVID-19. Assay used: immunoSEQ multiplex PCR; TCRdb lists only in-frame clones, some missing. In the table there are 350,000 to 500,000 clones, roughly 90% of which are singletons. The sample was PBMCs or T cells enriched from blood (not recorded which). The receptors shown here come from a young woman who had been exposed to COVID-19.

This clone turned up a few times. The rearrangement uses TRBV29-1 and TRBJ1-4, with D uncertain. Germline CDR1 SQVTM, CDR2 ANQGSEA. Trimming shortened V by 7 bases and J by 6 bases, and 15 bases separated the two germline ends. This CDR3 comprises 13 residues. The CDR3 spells CSARVMLDEKLFF. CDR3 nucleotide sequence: TGCAGCGCCCGAGTAATGCTGGATGAAAAACTGTTTTTT.

CDR3 nucleotide sequence: TGTGCCAGCAGTCCTATCGGGACTAGCGGGAGGAGGGAGAATGAGCAGTTCTTC. Translation gives CASSPIGTSGRRENEQFF. The chain joins TRBV27 to TRBJ2-1; the match to TRBD2 covers 15 bases. This CDR3 has 18 amino acids. The V gene end was trimmed by 5 bases and the J gene end by 7 bases; junction bases not matched to a gene: 12. In germline, CDR1 is MNHEY, CDR2 SMNVEV (reference sequence).

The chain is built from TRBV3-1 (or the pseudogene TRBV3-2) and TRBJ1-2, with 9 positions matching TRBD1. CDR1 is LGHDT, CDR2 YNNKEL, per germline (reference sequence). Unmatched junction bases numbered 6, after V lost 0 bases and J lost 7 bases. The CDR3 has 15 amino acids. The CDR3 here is CASSQERDRDSGYTF. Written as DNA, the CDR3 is TGTGCCAGCAGCCAAGAAAGGGACAGGGATTCTGGCTACACCTTC.

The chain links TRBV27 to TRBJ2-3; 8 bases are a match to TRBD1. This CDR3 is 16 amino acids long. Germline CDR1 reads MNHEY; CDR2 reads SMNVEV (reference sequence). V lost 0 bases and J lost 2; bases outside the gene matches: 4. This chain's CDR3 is CASSLSRGLPTDTQYF. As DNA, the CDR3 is TGTGCCAGCAGTTTATCCAGGGGGCTTCCCACAGATACGCAGTATTTT.

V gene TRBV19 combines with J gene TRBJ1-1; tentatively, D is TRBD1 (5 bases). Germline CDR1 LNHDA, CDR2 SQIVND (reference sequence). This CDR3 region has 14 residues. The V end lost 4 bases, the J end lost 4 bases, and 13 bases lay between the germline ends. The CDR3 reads CASSNKDIITEAFF. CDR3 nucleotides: TGTGCCAGTAGTAATAAGGACATCATCACTGAAGCTTTCTTT.

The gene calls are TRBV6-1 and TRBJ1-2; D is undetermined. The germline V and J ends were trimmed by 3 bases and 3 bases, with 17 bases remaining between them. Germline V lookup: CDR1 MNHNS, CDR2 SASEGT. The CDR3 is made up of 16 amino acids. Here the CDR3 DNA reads TGTGCCAGCAGTGACAGGCCGCACTCCCTCTACTATGGCTACACCTTC. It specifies CASSDRPHSLYYGYTF.

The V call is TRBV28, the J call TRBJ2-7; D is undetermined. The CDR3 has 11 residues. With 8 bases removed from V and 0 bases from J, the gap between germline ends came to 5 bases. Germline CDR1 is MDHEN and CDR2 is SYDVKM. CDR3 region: CASRHSYEQYF. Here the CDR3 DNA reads TGTGCCAGCCGACACTCCTACGAGCAGTACTTC. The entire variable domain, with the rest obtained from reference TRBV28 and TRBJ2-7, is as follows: DVKVTQSSRYLVKRTGEKVFLECVQDMDHENMFWYRQDPGLGLRLIYFSYDVKMKEKGDIPEGYSVSREKKERFSLILESASTNQTSMYLCASRHSYEQYFGPGTRLTVT.

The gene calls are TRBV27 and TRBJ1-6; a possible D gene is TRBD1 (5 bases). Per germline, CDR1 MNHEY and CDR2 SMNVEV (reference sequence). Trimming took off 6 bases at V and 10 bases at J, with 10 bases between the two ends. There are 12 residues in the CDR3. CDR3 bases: TGTGCCAGCAGCCGGAGGGGATCACCCCTCCACTTT. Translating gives CASSRRGSPLHF.

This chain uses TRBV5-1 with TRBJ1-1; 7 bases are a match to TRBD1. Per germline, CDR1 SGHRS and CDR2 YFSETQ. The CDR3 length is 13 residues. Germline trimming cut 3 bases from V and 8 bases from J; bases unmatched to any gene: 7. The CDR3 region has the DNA TGCGCCAGCAGCTCGGGCGGGACAGCCGAAGCTTTCTTT. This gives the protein CASSSGGTAEAFF.

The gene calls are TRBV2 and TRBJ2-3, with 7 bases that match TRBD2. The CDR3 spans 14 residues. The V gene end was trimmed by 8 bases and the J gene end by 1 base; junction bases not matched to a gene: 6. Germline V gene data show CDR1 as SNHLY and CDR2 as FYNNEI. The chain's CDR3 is CASGNSGGTDTQYF. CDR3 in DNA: TGTGCCAGCGGTAACAGCGGGGGCACAGATACGCAGTATTTT. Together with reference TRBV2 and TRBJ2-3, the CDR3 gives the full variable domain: EPEVTQTPSHQVTQMGQEVILRCVPISNHLYFYWYRQILGQKVEFLVSFYNNEISEKSEIFDDQFSVERPDGSNFTLKIRSTKLEDSAMYFCASGNSGGTDTQYFGPGTRLTVL.

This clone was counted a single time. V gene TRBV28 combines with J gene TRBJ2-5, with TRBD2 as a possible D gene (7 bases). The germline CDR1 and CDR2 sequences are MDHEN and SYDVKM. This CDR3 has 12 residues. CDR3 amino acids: CVCGGGGQTQYF. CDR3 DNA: TGTGTGTGTGGAGGGGGGGGTCAGACCCAGTACTTC. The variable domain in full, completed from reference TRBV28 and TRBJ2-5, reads DVKVTQSSRYLVKRTGEKVFLECVQDMDHENMFWYRQDPGLGLRLIYFSYDVKMKEKGDIPEGYSVSREKKERFSLILESASTNQTSMYLCVCGGGGQTQYFGPGTRLLVL.

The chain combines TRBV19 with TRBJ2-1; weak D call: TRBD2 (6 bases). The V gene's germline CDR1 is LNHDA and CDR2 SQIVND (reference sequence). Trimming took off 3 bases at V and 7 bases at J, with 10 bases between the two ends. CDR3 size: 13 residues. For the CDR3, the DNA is TGTGCCAGTAGTATGCTACGGGGGAATGAGCAGTTCTTC. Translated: CASSMLRGNEQFF.

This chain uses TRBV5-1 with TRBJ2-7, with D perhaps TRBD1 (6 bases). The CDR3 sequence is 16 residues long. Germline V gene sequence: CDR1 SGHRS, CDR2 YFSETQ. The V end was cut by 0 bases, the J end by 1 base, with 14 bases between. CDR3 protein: CASSLAGTQGSYEQYF. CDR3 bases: TGCGCCAGCAGCTTGGCCGGGACCCAGGGGTCCTACGAGCAGTACTTC.

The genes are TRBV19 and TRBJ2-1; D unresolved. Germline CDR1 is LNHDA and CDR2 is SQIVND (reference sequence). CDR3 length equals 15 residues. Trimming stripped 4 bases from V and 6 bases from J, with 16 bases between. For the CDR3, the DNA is TGTGCCAGTAGTACGACTGCCGTGTTAATCAATGAGCAGTTCTTC. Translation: CASSTTAVLINEQFF.

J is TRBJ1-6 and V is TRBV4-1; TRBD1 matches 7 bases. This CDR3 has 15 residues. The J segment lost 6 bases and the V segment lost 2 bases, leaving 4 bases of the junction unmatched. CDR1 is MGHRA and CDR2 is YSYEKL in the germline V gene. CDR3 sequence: CASSQLTGPNSPLHF. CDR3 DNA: TGCGCCAGCAGCCAATTGACAGGGCCTAATTCACCCCTCCACTTT.

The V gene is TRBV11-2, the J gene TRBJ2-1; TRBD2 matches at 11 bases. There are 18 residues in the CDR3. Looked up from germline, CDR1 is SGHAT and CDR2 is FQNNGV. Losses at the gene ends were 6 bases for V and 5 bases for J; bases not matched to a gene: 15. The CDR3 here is CASRRTSGSVWRDNEQFF. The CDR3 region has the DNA TGTGCCAGCAGGCGAACTAGCGGGAGTGTGTGGCGAGACAATGAGCAGTTCTTC.

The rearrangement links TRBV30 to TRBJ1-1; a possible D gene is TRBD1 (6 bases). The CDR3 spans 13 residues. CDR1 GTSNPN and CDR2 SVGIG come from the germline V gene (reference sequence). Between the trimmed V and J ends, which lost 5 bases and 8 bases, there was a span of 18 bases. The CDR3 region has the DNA TGTGCCTGGGGGGGGCAAGCGGGGACCGAAGCTTTCTTT. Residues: CAWGGQAGTEAFF.

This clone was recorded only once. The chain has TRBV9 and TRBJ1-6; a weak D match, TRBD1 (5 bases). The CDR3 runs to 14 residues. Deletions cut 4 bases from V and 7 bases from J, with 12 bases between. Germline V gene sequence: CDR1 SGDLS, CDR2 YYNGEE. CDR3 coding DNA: TGTGCCAGCAGCCCCCAGGGTTCAAATTCACCCCTCCACTTT. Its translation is CASSPQGSNSPLHF.

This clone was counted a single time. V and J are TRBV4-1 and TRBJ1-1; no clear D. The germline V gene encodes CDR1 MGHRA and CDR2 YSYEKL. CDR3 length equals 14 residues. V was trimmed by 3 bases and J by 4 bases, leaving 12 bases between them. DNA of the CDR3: TGCGCCAGCAGCCAGATAACAGTGATCACTGAAGCTTTCTTT. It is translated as CASSQITVITEAFF.

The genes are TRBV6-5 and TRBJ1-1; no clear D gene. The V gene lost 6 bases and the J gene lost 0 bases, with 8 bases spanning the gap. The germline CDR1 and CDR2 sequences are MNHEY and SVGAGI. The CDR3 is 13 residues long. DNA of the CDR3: TGTGCCAGCAGCCCCCCAATGAACACTGAAGCTTTCTTT. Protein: CASSPPMNTEAFF.

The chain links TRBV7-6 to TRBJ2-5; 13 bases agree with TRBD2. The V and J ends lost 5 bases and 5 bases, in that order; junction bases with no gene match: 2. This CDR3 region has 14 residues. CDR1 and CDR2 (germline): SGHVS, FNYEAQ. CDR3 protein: CASSAGLAGETQYF. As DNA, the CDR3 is TGTGCCAGCAGCGCGGGACTAGCGGGGGAGACCCAGTACTTC. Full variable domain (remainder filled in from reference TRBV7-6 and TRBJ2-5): GAGVSQSPRYKVTKRGQDVALRCDPISGHVSLYWYRQALGQGPEFLTYFNYEAQQDKSGLPNDRFSAERPEGSISTLTIQRTEQRDSAMYRCASSAGLAGETQYFGPGTRLLVL.

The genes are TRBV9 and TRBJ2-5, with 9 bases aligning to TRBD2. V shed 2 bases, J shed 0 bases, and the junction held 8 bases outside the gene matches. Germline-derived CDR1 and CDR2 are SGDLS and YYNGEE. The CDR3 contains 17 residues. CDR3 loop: CASSVETGLAYQETQYF. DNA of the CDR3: TGTGCCAGCAGCGTCGAAACGGGACTAGCCTACCAAGAGACCCAGTACTTC.

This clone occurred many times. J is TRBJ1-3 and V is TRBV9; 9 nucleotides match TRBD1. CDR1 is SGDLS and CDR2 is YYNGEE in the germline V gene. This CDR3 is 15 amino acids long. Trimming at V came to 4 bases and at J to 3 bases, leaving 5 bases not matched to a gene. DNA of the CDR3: TGTGCCAGCAGCTTACAGGGGGCAGGTGGAAACACCATATATTTT. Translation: CASSLQGAGGNTIYF. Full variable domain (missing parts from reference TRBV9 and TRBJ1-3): DSGVTQTPKHLITATGQRVTLRCSPRSGDLSVYWYQQSLDQGLQFLIQYYNGEERAKGNILERFSAQQFPDLHSELNLSSLELGDSALYFCASSLQGAGGNTIYFGEGSWLTVV.

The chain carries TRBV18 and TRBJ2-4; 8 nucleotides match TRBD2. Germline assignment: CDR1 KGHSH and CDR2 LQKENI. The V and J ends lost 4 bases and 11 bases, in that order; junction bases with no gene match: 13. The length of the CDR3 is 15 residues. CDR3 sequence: CASSHYGGAEGLQYF. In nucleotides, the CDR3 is TGTGCCAGCTCACATTACGGGGGGGCCGAGGGACTTCAGTACTTC.

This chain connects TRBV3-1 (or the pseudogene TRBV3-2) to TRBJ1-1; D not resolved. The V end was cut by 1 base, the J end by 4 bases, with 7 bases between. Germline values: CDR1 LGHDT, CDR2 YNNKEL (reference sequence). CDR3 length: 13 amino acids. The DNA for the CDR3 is TGTGCCAGCAGCCAAGGAGGGTCCACTGAAGCTTTCTTT. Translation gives CASSQGGSTEAFF.